The 10 T cell receptor beta chains below come from one sample, sequenced in a study of CD8 T cells in Susac syndrome. Reverse transcription of 0.5 to 1 ug RNA was performed with random hexamers. TCRdb recomputed calls from the immunoSEQ multiplex PCR reads with MiXCR, one row per CDR3 protein. The data hold approximately 190,000 distinct CDR3 sequences, with approximately 95% observed a single time. Sequenced input: CD8+ T cells from PBMCs. These receptors all come from a human donor with Susac syndrome.

The rearrangement joins TRBV7-9 to TRBJ1-5; D is ambiguous. Trimming cost V 11 bases and J 0 bases, with 11 bases left between them. The germline gives CDR1 SEHNR, CDR2 FQNEAQ (reference sequence). There are 13 residues in the CDR3. The CDR3 DNA reads TGTGCCGTAAACCGGGGTAGCAATCAGCCCCAGCATTTT. The encoded protein is CAVNRGSNQPQHF. The complete variable domain, with remaining parts taken from reference TRBV7-9 and TRBJ1-5, reads DTGVSQNPRHKITKRGQNVTFRCDPISEHNRLYWYRQTLGQGPEFLTYFQNEAQLEKSRLLSDRFSAERPKGSFSTLEIQRTEQGDSAMYLCAVNRGSNQPQHFGDGTRLSIL.

The rearrangement links TRBV5-1 to TRBJ1-1; TRBD1 aligns across 9 bases. Per the germline V gene, CDR1 is SGHRS and CDR2 is YFSETQ. The V segment lost 7 bases and the J segment 5 bases; nucleotides outside the gene matches: 6. This CDR3 has 13 amino acids. In DNA, the CDR3 is TGCGCCAGCGATGAGACAGGGGGAACTGAAGCTTTCTTT. Translating it yields CASDETGGTEAFF.

The chain carries TRBV4-1 and TRBJ2-7; 10 bases map to TRBD2. V was pared by 4 bases and J by 0 bases, with 6 bases of the junction left unmatched. The CDR3 loop spans 16 amino acids. Germline CDR1 and CDR2: MGHRA and YSYEKL. In nucleotides, the CDR3 is TGCGCCAGCAGCCGTCAAGCGGGGGGGAGCTCCTACGAGCAGTACTTC. Translated: CASSRQAGGSSYEQYF.

The CDR3 reads CASSPLGATNTGELFF. DNA for the CDR3: TGTGCCAGCAGCCCCCTAGGGGCAACGAACACCGGGGAGCTGTTTTTT. This sequence joins TRBV27 and TRBJ2-2, with D possibly being TRBD1 (5 bases). The CDR3 loop spans 16 amino acids. V shed 6 bases and J shed 0 bases, with 14 bases lying between them. The germline V gene has CDR1 MNHEY and CDR2 SMNVEV (reference sequence).

The chain employs TRBV20-1 and TRBJ2-7; possible D gene TRBD2, 5 bases. This CDR3 region has 17 residues. The V and J ends lost 3 bases and 6 bases respectively, with 27 bases between them. Germline-derived CDR1 and CDR2 are DFQATT and SNEGSKA (reference sequence). CDR3 amino acids: CSASSRHSTGSTGEQYF. DNA of the CDR3: TGCAGTGCTAGTTCTCGGCATAGCACGGGGTCTACTGGCGAGCAGTACTTC.

This chain links TRBV3-1 with TRBJ2-1, with D perhaps given as TRBD1 or TRBD2 (5 bases each). The CDR3 has 17 amino acids. Germline V gene sequence: CDR1 LGHDT, CDR2 YNNKEL (reference sequence). Trimming removed 1 base at V and 11 bases at J, with 24 bases between. The CDR3 loop reads CASSQVPLSGTAPKQFF. The CDR3 DNA follows: TGTGCCAGCAGCCAAGTCCCCCTTTCCGGGACCGCCCCGAAGCAGTTCTTC.

The rearrangement uses TRBV20-1 and TRBJ1-5; possible D gene TRBD1, 5 bases. Germline CDR1 DFQATT, CDR2 SNEGSKA (reference sequence). The germline V and J ends were trimmed by 1 base and 1 base, with 8 bases remaining between them. CDR3 size: 14 residues. The CDR3 coding sequence is TGCAGTGCTAGAGCTGACAGCAGCAATCAGCCCCAGCATTTT. Translation: CSARADSSNQPQHF.

The J gene is TRBJ2-2, the V gene TRBV4-1; TRBD1 is a possible D gene (5 bases). This CDR3 spans 16 amino acids. Germline CDR1 reads MGHRA; CDR2 reads YSYEKL. V lost 2 bases to trimming and J lost 5 bases, with 15 bases between them. The CDR3 sequence is CASSQFSQGGTGELFF. In nucleotides, the CDR3 is TGCGCCAGCAGCCAATTTTCCCAGGGTGGGACCGGGGAGCTGTTTTTT.

The J gene is TRBJ2-3, the V gene TRBV5-1; 7 bases line up with TRBD2. This CDR3 spans 16 amino acids. The V segment lost 0 bases and the J segment 2 bases; nucleotides outside the gene matches: 6. Germline V CDR1 and CDR2: SGHRS, YFSETQ. The CDR3 region is CASSLAETSDTDTQYF. In DNA, the CDR3 is TGCGCCAGCAGCTTGGCCGAAACTAGCGACACAGATACGCAGTATTTT.

The chain carries TRBV19 and TRBJ1-2; D is uncertain. This CDR3 comprises 13 residues. Germline loops: CDR1 LNHDA, CDR2 SQIVND (reference sequence). Trimming shortened V by 8 bases and J by 1 base, and 11 bases separated the two germline ends. For the CDR3, the DNA is TGTGCCAGTCATCTAGGTGATAACTATGGCTACACCTTC. Protein product: CASHLGDNYGYTF.